Below, 18 T cell receptor beta chains from the same sample are listed, as sequenced in a study of T cell responses to AZD1222 COVID-19 vaccine. The table came from immunoSEQ multiplex PCR; TCRdb's copy has only in-frame clones and leaves some out. The table has more than 100,000 clones, roughly 90% seen once. Sequencing was performed on peripheral blood, taken 28 days after the second AZD1222 dose. These receptors were collected from an adult who received the AZD1222 COVID-19 vaccine.

The chain has TRBV4-1 and TRBJ2-5; 9 nucleotides match TRBD2. V lost 1 base, J lost 5 bases, and 8 bases stayed unmatched. This CDR3 has 16 amino acids. CDR1 is MGHRA and CDR2 is YSYEKL in the germline V gene. CDR3 nucleotides: TGCGCCAGCAGCCAAGGCTCTAGCGGGACTAGGGAGACCCAGTACTTC. This encodes CASSQGSSGTRETQYF.

V and J are TRBV19 and TRBJ2-4; weak D call: TRBD1 (5 bases). Per the germline V gene, CDR1 is LNHDA and CDR2 is SQIVND (reference sequence). The CDR3 extends over 18 amino acids. Between the trimmed V and J ends, which lost 8 bases and 2 bases, there was a span of 25 bases. The CDR3 DNA reads TGTGCCAGTTCCCGTGGACAATCGGGTGTCCAAACCAAAAACATTCAGTACTTC. Its protein is CASSRGQSGVQTKNIQYF.

V is TRBV7-9 and J is TRBJ1-2; D unclear. Germline V gene data show CDR1 as SEHNR and CDR2 as FQNEAQ (reference sequence). CDR3 length: 15 residues. Trimming cost V 1 base and J 1 base, with 10 bases left between them. CDR3 sequence reads: CASSLEGLHNYGYTF. The CDR3 nucleotides are TGTGCCAGCAGCTTAGAAGGGTTACATAACTATGGCTACACCTTC.

V gene TRBV5-8 combines with J gene TRBJ1-1; D call uncertain. The CDR3 runs to 13 residues. CDR1 and CDR2 from the germline V gene are SGHTS and YDEGEE. Trimming left V 0 bases short and J 0 bases short, with 3 bases between. This CDR3 is CASSLGLNTEAFF. CDR3 nucleotide sequence: TGTGCCAGCAGCTTGGGGCTGAACACTGAAGCTTTCTTT.

The V call is TRBV3-1 (or the pseudogene TRBV3-2), the J call TRBJ2-6; TRBD1 aligns across 8 bases. Looked up from germline, CDR1 is LGHDT and CDR2 is YNNKEL (reference sequence). The CDR3 loop spans 20 amino acids. The V gene end was trimmed by 2 bases and the J gene end by 1 base; junction bases not matched to a gene: 13. The DNA for the CDR3 is TGTGCCAGCAGCCAAAACAGGTGGACAGGGCGATTATCTGGGGCCAACGTCCTGACTTTC. Residues: CASSQNRWTGRLSGANVLTF.

This chain connects TRBV18 to TRBJ2-1, with D possibly being TRBD1 (6 bases). This CDR3 comprises 12 residues. V lost 6 bases, J lost 12 bases, and 15 bases lay in between. Germline CDR1 KGHSH, CDR2 LQKENI. The CDR3 loop reads CASSSPGARQFF. The DNA for the CDR3 is TGTGCCAGCTCGTCCCCAGGGGCGCGGCAGTTCTTC.

The chain is built from TRBV28 and TRBJ2-2; possible D gene TRBD2, 6 bases. V was trimmed by 10 bases and J by 1 base, leaving 13 bases between them. This CDR3 comprises 14 residues. CDR1 is MDHEN and CDR2 is SYDVKM in the germline V gene. In nucleotides, the CDR3 is TGTGCCACCAGACAAGCGGGGAACACCGGGGAGCTGTTTTTT. Protein product: CATRQAGNTGELFF.

J is TRBJ2-2 and V is TRBV7-9, with no clear D. Germline CDR1 and CDR2: SEHNR and FQNEAQ (reference sequence). CDR3 length: 16 residues. V lost 0 bases, J lost 0 bases, and 8 bases lay in between. The chain's CDR3 is CASSLATYPNTGELFF. The DNA for the CDR3 is TGTGCCAGCAGCTTAGCCACTTACCCGAACACCGGGGAGCTGTTTTTT.

The genes are TRBV6-5 and TRBJ1-3, with D maybe TRBD1 (6 bases). Trimming removed 6 bases from V and 2 bases from J, with 8 bases in between. Germline V gene data show CDR1 as MNHEY and CDR2 as SVGAGI. The CDR3 loop spans 13 amino acids. In DNA, the CDR3 is TGTGCCAGCAGCCGGGACACTGGAAACACCATATATTTT. Translating it yields CASSRDTGNTIYF.

The chain recombines TRBV28 with TRBJ1-2; the match to TRBD1 covers 9 bases. This CDR3 comprises 15 residues. The germline CDR1 and CDR2 sequences are MDHEN and SYDVKM. J lost 2 bases, V lost 4 bases, and 5 bases had no gene match. Here the CDR3 reads CASSSGTGRNYGYTF. DNA of the CDR3: TGTGCCAGCAGTTCCGGGACAGGGAGAAACTATGGCTACACCTTC.

The rearrangement links TRBV7-2 to TRBJ1-5; D is uncertain. The CDR3 covers 14 residues. CDR1 and CDR2 (germline): SGHTA, FQGNSA. Trimming took 4 bases from V and 2 from J, leaving 9 bases between them. This CDR3 reads CASSSLGRNQPQHF. The CDR3 DNA reads as TGTGCCAGCAGCTCCTTGGGTCGCAATCAGCCCCAGCATTTT.

CDR3: CASRDRNSNQPQHF. The CDR3 DNA sequence: TGTGCCAGTAGGGACAGAAATAGCAATCAGCCCCAGCATTTT. V is TRBV19 and J is TRBJ1-5, with D possibly matching TRBD1 (6 bases). The CDR3 spans 14 residues. Per the germline V gene, CDR1 is LNHDA and CDR2 is SQIVND (reference sequence). Trimming left V 6 bases short and J 0 bases short, with 9 bases between.

The rearrangement joins TRBV27 to TRBJ1-6; tentatively, D is TRBD1 (6 bases). CDR1 and CDR2 (germline): MNHEY, SMNVEV (reference sequence). V lost 6 bases and J lost 10, with 19 bases in between. The CDR3 loop spans 15 amino acids. CDR3 sequence: CASSRQGFEWSPLHF. The CDR3, as DNA: TGTGCCAGCAGCCGCCAGGGGTTTGAATGGTCACCCCTCCACTTT.

This chain links TRBV12-3 or TRBV12-4 with TRBJ1-2, with 7 bases identical to TRBD1. The CDR3 has 13 amino acids. The J segment lost 2 bases and the V segment lost 5 bases, leaving 2 bases of the junction unmatched. The CDR3 DNA reads TGTGCCAGCAGTGGAGGGGGCAACTATGGCTACACCTTC. Residues: CASSGGGNYGYTF.

The chain uses TRBV18 and TRBJ2-1; weak D call: TRBD2 (7 bases). Germline V gives CDR1 KGHSH, CDR2 LQKENI. This CDR3 has 14 residues. The ends were cut back, 4 bases at V and 9 bases at J, with 16 bases in the middle. The CDR3 DNA is TGTGCCAGCTCACAGGAGGGGGGGCGGAGTGAGCAGTTCTTC. Its translation: CASSQEGGRSEQFF.

A single count supports this clone. The rearrangement links TRBV7-2 to TRBJ2-7; TRBD1 aligns across 9 bases. V shed 2 bases and J 3 bases; nucleotides not matched to a gene: 8. Germline values: CDR1 SGHTA, CDR2 FQGNSA. This CDR3 region has 16 residues. The CDR3 protein is CASSLSYGQGSYEQYF. The CDR3 DNA follows: TGTGCCAGCAGCTTATCCTACGGACAGGGGAGCTACGAGCAGTACTTC.

J is TRBJ1-2 and V is TRBV2; D remains unclear. Germline CDR1 is SNHLY and CDR2 is FYNNEI. Trimming took 6 bases from V and 6 from J, leaving 20 bases between them. The CDR3 loop spans 15 amino acids. The CDR3 DNA reads TGTGCCAGCAGATCTAGTTGGGGATTTATCGATGGCTACACCTTC. This sequence encodes CASRSSWGFIDGYTF.

This clone was recorded only once. The chain combines TRBV19 with TRBJ2-1, with TRBD2 identical over 8 bases. CDR1 and CDR2 (germline): LNHDA, SQIVND (reference sequence). The CDR3 contains 14 residues. Trimming cost V 1 base and J 5 bases; bases outside gene matches: 1. As DNA, the CDR3 is TGTGCCAGTAGTATAGTCGGGGGGGACAATGAGCAGTTCTTC. As protein: CASSIVGGDNEQFF.